Described below is a single TCR beta chain sequence and its context. Germline values: CDR1 SGHTA, CDR2 FQGNSA. This CDR3 contains 16 residues. V was pared by 2 bases and J by 2 bases, with 3 bases of the junction left unmatched. This sample was included in a study of blood T cell repertoires in COVID-19. TCRdb's copy holds only in-frame clones and misses some; the assay was immunoSEQ multiplex PCR. The data show about 150,000 clones, around 90% seen once. This chain uses TRBV7-2 with TRBJ2-3, with 11 nucleotides matching TRBD2. This clonotype was sampled from an older woman with active or convalescent COVID-19. Sequencing input: peripheral blood. This chain's CDR3 is CASSLKLAGATDTQYF. The CDR3 region has the DNA TGTGCCAGCAGCTTAAAACTAGCGGGGGCCACAGATACGCAGTATTTT. The whole variable domain, filled in from reference TRBV7-2 and TRBJ2-3, reads GAGVSQSPSNKVTEKGKDVELRCDPISGHTALYWYRQSLGQGLEFLIYFQGNSAPDKSGLPSDRFSAERTGGSVSTLTIQRTQQEDSAVYLCASSLKLAGATDTQYFGPGTRLTVL.